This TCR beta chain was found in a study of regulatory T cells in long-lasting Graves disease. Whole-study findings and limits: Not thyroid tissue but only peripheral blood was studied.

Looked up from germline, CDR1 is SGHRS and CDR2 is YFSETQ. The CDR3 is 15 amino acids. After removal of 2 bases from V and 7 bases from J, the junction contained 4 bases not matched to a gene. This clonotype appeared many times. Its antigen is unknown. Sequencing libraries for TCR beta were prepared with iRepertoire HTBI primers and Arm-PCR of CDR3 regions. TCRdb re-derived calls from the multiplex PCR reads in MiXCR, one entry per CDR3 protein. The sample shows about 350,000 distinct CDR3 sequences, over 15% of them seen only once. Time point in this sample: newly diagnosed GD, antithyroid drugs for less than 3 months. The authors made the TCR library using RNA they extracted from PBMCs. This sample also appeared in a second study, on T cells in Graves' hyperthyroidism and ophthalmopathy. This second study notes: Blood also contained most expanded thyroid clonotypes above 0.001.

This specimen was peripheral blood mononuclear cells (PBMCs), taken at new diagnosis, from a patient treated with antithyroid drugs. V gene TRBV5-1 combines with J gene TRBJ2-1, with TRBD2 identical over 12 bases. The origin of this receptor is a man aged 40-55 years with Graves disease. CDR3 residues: CASSLLAGGGNEQFF. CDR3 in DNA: TGCGCCAGCAGCTTACTAGCGGGGGGTGGAAATGAGCAGTTCTTC.